A single sample is the source of the 27 T cell receptor beta chains below, sequenced in a study of T cells in Graves' hyperthyroidism and ophthalmopathy. RNA transcripts were the template for amplifying TCR beta CDR3 regions. In the first-round RT-PCR of the TCR CDR3, the HTBI primer set was used. TCRdb itself ran the multiplex PCR reads through MiXCR, one entry per CDR3 protein. The sample lists more than 350,000 distinct CDR3 sequences, around 13% occurring once. The sequencing input was blood. Source of these receptors: a woman in her 30s with Graves' ophthalmopathy.

This chain uses TRBV12-3 or TRBV12-4 with TRBJ1-3; TRBD1 is a possible D gene (5 bases). V was clipped by 6 bases and J by 3 bases, with 18 bases between them. The CDR3 is made up of 16 amino acids. Here the CDR3 DNA reads TGTGCCAGCAGGTTTTGGCAGGGTTTAGGTGGAAACACCATATATTTT. Translated: CASRFWQGLGGNTIYF.

This clonotype appeared many times. The chain employs TRBV20-1 and TRBJ1-6; 8 nucleotides match TRBD1. V lost 3 bases to trimming and J lost 4 bases; unmatched junction nucleotides: 2. The CDR3 sequence is 14 residues long. CDR1 and CDR2 from the germline V gene are DFQATT and SNEGSKA (reference sequence). In nucleotides, the CDR3 is TGCAGTGCTAGGACAGGGGAATATAATTCACCCCTCCACTTT. It codes for CSARTGEYNSPLHF.

In this sample, this clonotype turned up a few times. The V call is TRBV6-1, the J call TRBJ2-7, with no clear D. The length of the CDR3 is 14 residues. V was shortened by 2 bases and J by 5 bases, with 13 bases between the two germline ends. CDR1 MNHNS and CDR2 SASEGT come from the germline V gene. The CDR3 region has the DNA TGTGCCAGCAGTGAAAGGAGTATAACCAACGAGCAGTACTTC. Amino acids: CASSERSITNEQYF.

A few counts support this clonotype. The chain has TRBV20-1 and TRBJ1-1, with D possibly matching TRBD1 (5 bases). The CDR3 is made up of 15 amino acids. Germline assignment: CDR1 DFQATT and CDR2 SNEGSKA (reference sequence). Trimming took 3 bases from V and 1 from J, leaving 15 bases between them. CDR3 nucleotide sequence: TGCAGTGCTAGTCCTGCCGGGACGGCGAACACTGAAGCTTTCTTT. It yields the protein CSASPAGTANTEAFF.

This clonotype was seen ten or more times. V and J are TRBV18 and TRBJ2-1; TRBD2 matches at 15 bases. With V trimmed by 3 bases and J by 10 bases, 7 bases remained unmatched. The V gene's germline CDR1 is KGHSH and CDR2 LQKENI. The CDR3 totals 16 residues. In DNA form, the CDR3 reads TGTGCCAGCTCACCCCCAGGACTAGCGGGGGGGCTAGAGCAGTTCTTC. This codes for CASSPPGLAGGLEQFF.

This clonotype came up many times. DNA of the CDR3: TGCGCCAGCAGTTTAACAGGCCCCAATCAGCCCCAGCATTTT. Translated, it gives CASSLTGPNQPQHF. The chain uses TRBV5-1 and TRBJ1-5, with a possible D match to TRBD1 (5 bases). The CDR3 extends over 14 amino acids. The V and J ends lost 5 bases and 3 bases respectively, with 12 bases between them. CDR1 and CDR2 from the germline V gene are SGHRS and YFSETQ.

The table lists this clonotype with a few counts. The chain is built from TRBV10-2 and TRBJ2-7, with TRBD2 identical over 13 bases. V shed 5 bases and J 6 bases; nucleotides not matched to a gene: 4. CDR3 length: 14 amino acids. CDR1 and CDR2 from the germline V gene are WSHSY and SAAADI. CDR3 sequence: CASSLTSGGAEQYF. The CDR3 coding sequence is TGCGCCAGCAGTTTAACTAGCGGGGGGGCCGAGCAGTACTTC.

This clonotype was found many times. V usage is TRBV6-5 and J usage is TRBJ1-2, with D possibly matching TRBD1 (5 bases). Trimming stripped 0 bases from V and 2 bases from J, with 16 bases between. This CDR3 spans 17 amino acids. CDR1 and CDR2 (germline): MNHEY, SVGAGI. Here the CDR3 reads CASSYSETRGVNYGYTF. The CDR3 nucleotides read TGTGCCAGCAGTTACTCTGAAACTCGGGGCGTGAACTATGGCTACACCTTC.

This clonotype was seen many times. The gene calls are TRBV29-1 and TRBJ2-7, with a possible D match to TRBD2 (6 bases). The CDR3 runs 15 residues. Between the trimmed V and J ends, which lost 0 bases and 2 bases, there was a span of 14 bases. Germline loops: CDR1 SQVTM, CDR2 ANQGSEA. Here the CDR3 DNA reads TGCAGCGTTGAAGAGGGAAGGACTAAAACCTACGAGCAGTACTTC. Amino acids: CSVEEGRTKTYEQYF.

This clonotype has a count of ten or more. The rearrangement joins TRBV12-3 or TRBV12-4 to TRBJ2-7; D may be TRBD2 (5 bases). The length of the CDR3 is 13 residues. V lost 5 bases, J lost 4 bases, and 12 bases lay in between. This CDR3 reads CASSPGVGYEQYF. CDR3 DNA: TGTGCCAGCAGTCCCGGGGTGGGGTACGAGCAGTACTTC.

This clonotype was seen many times. The CDR3 region is CASSFGGYDQPQHF. The CDR3 nucleotides read TGTGCCAGCAGCTTTGGGGGTTACGATCAGCCCCAGCATTTT. This rearrangement joins TRBV7-9 to TRBJ1-5, with D possibly matching TRBD1 (5 bases). This CDR3 is built from 14 residues. Germline lookup yields CDR1 SEHNR and CDR2 FQNEAQ (reference sequence). V was shortened by 3 bases and J by 5 bases, with 11 bases between the two germline ends.

This clonotype was observed at least ten times. This chain links TRBV27 with TRBJ1-1; possible D gene TRBD1, 6 bases. Between the trimmed V and J ends, which lost 3 bases and 10 bases, there was a span of 15 bases. Germline CDR1 and CDR2: MNHEY and SMNVEV (reference sequence). The CDR3 runs to 13 residues. The CDR3 region has the DNA TGTGCCAGCAGTTTCACCGGGACACCTGGAGCTTTCTTT. Amino acids: CASSFTGTPGAFF.

There are a few counts of this clonotype. This chain uses TRBV24-1 with TRBJ2-1; 12 positions agree with TRBD1. Losses at the gene ends were 4 bases for V and 8 bases for J; bases not matched to a gene: 11. CDR1 is KGHDR, CDR2 SFDVKD, per germline. The CDR3 loop spans 17 amino acids. CDR3 residues: CATSDLKPGQGAHEQFF. In nucleotides, the CDR3 is TGTGCCACCAGTGACCTCAAACCGGGACAGGGGGCTCATGAGCAGTTCTTC.

This clonotype was counted at least ten times. The gene calls are TRBV2 and TRBJ1-1; 9 positions match TRBD1. Per germline, CDR1 SNHLY and CDR2 FYNNEI. This CDR3 has 12 residues. Trimming cost V 10 bases and J 4 bases; bases outside gene matches: 4. DNA of the CDR3: TGTGCCATTAACAGGGGGCTCACTGAAGCTTTCTTT. Protein sequence: CAINRGLTEAFF.

The chain links TRBV19 to TRBJ2-3; D possibly corresponds to TRBD2 (6 bases). The CDR3 is 17 amino acids. CDR1 and CDR2 (germline): LNHDA, SQIVND (reference sequence). The germline V and J ends were trimmed by 6 bases and 7 bases, with 26 bases remaining between them. The CDR3 here is CASSAGYSFHTGYTQYF. In nucleotides, the CDR3 is TGTGCCAGTAGCGCGGGGTACTCGTTTCACACAGGATATACGCAGTATTTT. Based on the CDR3 plus reference TRBV19 and TRBJ2-3, the full variable domain is DGGITQSPKYLFRKEGQNVTLSCEQNLNHDAMYWYRQDPGQGLRLIYYSQIVNDFQKGDIAEGYSVSREKKESFPLTVTSAQKNPTAFYLCASSAGYSFHTGYTQYFGPGTRLTVL.

This clonotype has ten or more counts. V usage is TRBV5-6 and J usage is TRBJ2-7; 9 bases are shared with TRBD2. The ends lost 4 bases at V and 6 bases at J; junction bases unmatched: 8. Germline V gene data show CDR1 as SGHDT and CDR2 as YYEEEE. CDR3 size: 14 residues. The CDR3 DNA follows: TGTGCCAGCAGCCAACTGCGACTAGCGGCCGAGCAGTACTTC. This sequence encodes CASSQLRLAAEQYF.

This clonotype was counted ten times or more. The chain has TRBV6-1 and TRBJ2-7, with TRBD1 identical over 11 bases. V was pared by 6 bases and J by 5 bases, with 6 bases of the junction left unmatched. The CDR3 extends over 14 amino acids. Germline V gene lookup returns CDR1 MNHNS and CDR2 SASEGT. CDR3 sequence reads: CASRDRGRSDEQYF. Here the CDR3 DNA reads TGTGCCAGCAGGGACAGGGGGCGGTCGGACGAGCAGTACTTC.

V is TRBV20-1 and J is TRBJ1-2; 9 bases map to TRBD1. Germline lookup yields CDR1 DFQATT and CDR2 SNEGSKA (reference sequence). V gave up 7 bases and J gave up 6 bases; unmatched junction bases: 3. This CDR3 is built from 11 residues. The CDR3 sequence: CSGDRADGYTF. CDR3 sequence (DNA): TGCAGTGGGGACAGGGCGGATGGCTACACCTTC.

The sample holds many counts of this clonotype. This chain links TRBV7-9 with TRBJ1-2; no clear D. The germline V gene encodes CDR1 SEHNR and CDR2 FQNEAQ (reference sequence). The ends were cut back, 4 bases at V and 3 bases at J, with 6 bases in the middle. This CDR3 is 12 amino acids long. The CDR3: CASSSDDYGYTF. Written as DNA, the CDR3 is TGTGCCAGCAGCTCAGACGACTATGGCTACACCTTC.

The chain has TRBV28 and TRBJ1-5; possible D gene TRBD1, 6 bases. Trimming cost V 4 bases and J 7 bases, with 14 bases left between them. The CDR3 sequence is 14 residues long. In germline, CDR1 is MDHEN, CDR2 SYDVKM. CDR3 amino acids: CASSSTGFGQPQHF. CDR3 nucleotides: TGTGCCAGCAGTTCCACAGGGTTTGGGCAGCCCCAGCATTTT.

The chain's CDR3 is CASRGRKSSGIQETQYF. The CDR3 DNA is TGTGCCAGCAGGGGACGGAAATCTAGCGGTATCCAAGAGACCCAGTACTTC. The chain has TRBV6-2 or TRBV6-3 and TRBJ2-5; 7 positions agree with TRBD2. CDR1 is MNHEY and CDR2 is SVGEGT in the germline V gene. The CDR3 is 17 residues long. Trimming cost V 6 bases and J 1 base; bases outside gene matches: 14.

The gene calls are TRBV19 and TRBJ2-2, with D perhaps being TRBD1 or TRBD2 (5 bases each). This CDR3 has 13 residues. The V gene lost 9 bases and the J gene lost 2 bases, with 10 bases spanning the gap. CDR1 and CDR2 from the germline V gene are LNHDA and SQIVND (reference sequence). CDR3 nucleotide sequence: TGTGCCAGCGGGGACGGTAACACCGGGGAGCTGTTTTTT. Translated, it gives CASGDGNTGELFF.

This clonotype was seen many times. The CDR3 loop reads CASSVVAGAAETQYF. The CDR3 coding sequence is TGTGCCAGCAGCGTAGTCGCAGGGGCCGCCGAGACCCAGTACTTC. The gene calls are TRBV9 and TRBJ2-5; the D gene is possibly TRBD1 (6 bases). This CDR3 has 15 amino acids. V gave up 0 bases and J gave up 5 bases, with 14 bases separating them. Germline values: CDR1 SGDLS, CDR2 YYNGEE.

The sample holds many counts of this clonotype. For the CDR3, the DNA is TGCAGTGTGGGACAGGGGCGATCGAACACCGGGGAGCTGTTTTTT. It codes for CSVGQGRSNTGELFF. The genes are TRBV20-1 and TRBJ2-2, with 10 bases matching TRBD1. Germline lookup yields CDR1 DFQATT and CDR2 SNEGSKA (reference sequence). V lost 7 bases to trimming and J lost 0 bases; unmatched junction nucleotides: 5. The CDR3 consists of 15 residues.

Ten or more counts support this clonotype. This rearrangement joins TRBV6-1 to TRBJ1-5; the D is unclear. Trimming cost V 1 base and J 2 bases, with 12 bases left between them. The CDR3 covers 16 residues. Germline V gene data show CDR1 as MNHNS and CDR2 as SASEGT. The CDR3 bases are TGTGCCAGCAGTGAAGGACGGGATCGGGGCAATCAGCCCCAGCATTTT. It is translated as CASSEGRDRGNQPQHF.

This clonotype was recorded at least ten times. The V call is TRBV2, the J call TRBJ1-6; 8 bases are shared with TRBD1. Germline assignment: CDR1 SNHLY and CDR2 FYNNEI. Trimming took 7 bases from V and 9 from J; bases not matched to a gene: 11. The CDR3 consists of 15 residues. CDR3 residues: CASKSGQGPGSPLHF. Written as DNA, the CDR3 is TGTGCCAGCAAATCCGGACAGGGTCCGGGTTCACCCCTCCACTTT.

This clonotype has a count of ten or more. The chain is built from TRBV2 and TRBJ2-2; 9 bases align to TRBD1. Germline loops: CDR1 SNHLY, CDR2 FYNNEI. This CDR3 comprises 15 residues. The V segment lost 2 bases and the J segment 3 bases; nucleotides outside the gene matches: 1. The CDR3 loop is CASSEWTGDTGELFF. Here the CDR3 DNA reads TGTGCCAGCAGTGAATGGACAGGGGACACCGGGGAGCTGTTTTTT.